This T cell receptor (beta chain) was sequenced in a study of blood T cells in healthy people across ages. The authors ran a second PCR of about 6 to 11 cycles using a sample-barcoded 5' primer and a J-beta primer mix. Via MiXCR, TCRdb re-called the 5' RACE reads, giving one row per CDR3 protein. The sample carries about 640,000 distinct CDR3 sequences, roughly 58% recorded once. Germline V gives CDR1 LGHNA, CDR2 YNFKEQ. V lost 3 bases, J lost 0 bases, and 9 bases lay in between. The length of the CDR3 is 15 residues. The donors, all healthy, were Caucasians living in Russia, aged roughly 6 to 100. Sequenced input: blood. The sequence was collected from a man aged 55 to 69 in good health. The chain employs TRBV4-2 and TRBJ1-5; tentatively, D is TRBD1 (6 bases). The chain's CDR3 is CASSQNRVSNQPQHF. The CDR3, as DNA: TGTGCCAGCAGCCAGAACAGGGTTAGCAATCAGCCCCAGCATTTT.